This T cell receptor (beta chain) was found in a study of blood T cell repertoires in COVID-19. About the study: Acute-phase and convalescent COVID-19 samples originated in the United States, Italy and Spain. T cells, B-cell-depleted T cells, or PBMCs provided the cDNA or gDNA that served as material.

Source study methods: Reference gene primer amplification yielded estimated nucleated cell counts. TCRdb's copy holds only in-frame clones and misses some; the assay was immunoSEQ multiplex PCR. That table furnishes V, J and clone size, whereas the DNA furnished D and trimming. The sample contains tens of thousands of clones, roughly four fifths of which appear only once. This receptor was identified in a human donor in a cohort sampled during active COVID-19. The specimen was peripheral blood.

CDR3 DNA: TGTGCCAGCAGTTTTAAACGGAGGGCCGATCACAATGAGCAGTTCTTC. This gives the protein CASSFKRRADHNEQFF. The chain has TRBV6-6 and TRBJ2-1; TRBD2 might be the D (6 bases). CDR3 size: 16 residues. Germline CDR1 MNHNY, CDR2 SVGAGI (reference sequence). V was clipped by 4 bases and J by 5 bases, with 18 bases between them.